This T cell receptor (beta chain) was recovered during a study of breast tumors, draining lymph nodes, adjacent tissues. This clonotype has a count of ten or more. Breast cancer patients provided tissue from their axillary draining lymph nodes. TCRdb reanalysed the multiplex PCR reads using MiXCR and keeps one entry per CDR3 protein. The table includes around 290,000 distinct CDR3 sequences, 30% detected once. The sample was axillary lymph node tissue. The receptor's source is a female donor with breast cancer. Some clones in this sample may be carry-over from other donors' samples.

CDR3 DNA sequence: TGTGCCAGCAGCTTAGTCCTACCCACTAGCGGAAGCCCGAATGAGCAGTTCTTC. Its translation is CASSLVLPTSGSPNEQFF. The rearrangement joins TRBV7-8 to TRBJ2-1; TRBD2 matches at 8 bases. V gave up 1 base and J gave up 7 bases; unmatched junction bases: 15. The CDR3 sequence is 18 residues long. The germline V gene encodes CDR1 SGHVS and CDR2 FQNEAQ.